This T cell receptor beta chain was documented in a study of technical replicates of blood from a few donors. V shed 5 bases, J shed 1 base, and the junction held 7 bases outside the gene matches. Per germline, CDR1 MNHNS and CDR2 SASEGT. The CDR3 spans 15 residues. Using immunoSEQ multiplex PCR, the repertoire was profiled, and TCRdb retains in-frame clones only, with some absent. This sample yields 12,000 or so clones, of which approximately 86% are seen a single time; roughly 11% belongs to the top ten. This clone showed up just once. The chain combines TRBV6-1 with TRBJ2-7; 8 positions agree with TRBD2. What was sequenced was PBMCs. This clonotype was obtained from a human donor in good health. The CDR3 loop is CASSLGLEGSYEQYF. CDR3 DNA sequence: TGTGCCAGCAGTTTGGGACTAGAGGGGTCCTACGAGCAGTACTTC.